One sample yielded the 27 T cell receptor beta chains listed below, sequenced in a study of blood T cell repertoires in COVID-19. The data were produced by immunoSEQ multiplex PCR, yet TCRdb's version contains in-frame clones alone and is incomplete. The sample contains around 120,000 clones, just over 90% of which appear only once. Sequencing was done on a sample of peripheral blood. The source of these receptors is a human donor with active COVID-19. The donor label of this sample is uncertain.

Remarks on this clone: Within the sample, other DNA sequences also encode this same CDR3. The chain employs TRBV18 and TRBJ2-7; D is ambiguous. Looked up from germline, CDR1 is KGHSH and CDR2 is LQKENI. This CDR3 has 14 residues. V was shortened by 6 bases and J by 1 base, with 13 bases between the two germline ends. The CDR3 reads CASSPTTQSYEQYF. CDR3 in DNA: TGTGCCAGCTCCCCCACCACCCAGTCCTACGAGCAGTACTTC.

V is TRBV7-2 and J is TRBJ2-3, with D possibly TRBD2 on 5 matching bases. The CDR3 spans 14 residues. V shed 1 base and J shed 0 bases, with 5 bases lying between them. CDR1 SGHTA and CDR2 FQGNSA come from the germline V gene. The CDR3 region has the DNA TGTGCCAGCAGCTTAGGGACTAGCACAGATACGCAGTATTTT. This encodes CASSLGTSTDTQYF.

The V gene is TRBV6-5, the J gene TRBJ2-7; D may be TRBD1 (5 bases). The V gene lost 6 bases and the J gene lost 0 bases, with 12 bases spanning the gap. Germline CDR1 reads MNHEY; CDR2 reads SVGAGI. This CDR3 is built from 14 residues. In DNA, the CDR3 is TGTGCCAGCAGCTCAAATACAGGCTCCTACGAGCAGTACTTC. This translates into CASSSNTGSYEQYF.

This chain links TRBV15 with TRBJ1-5; D ambiguous. CDR1 LNHNV and CDR2 YYDKDF come from the germline V gene (reference sequence). The CDR3 has 13 residues. V lost 1 base and J lost 7, with 8 bases in between. The CDR3 DNA reads as TGTGCCACCAGCAGAGCCCATGGCCAGCCCCAGCATTTT. Its translation: CATSRAHGQPQHF.

The gene calls are TRBV11-3 and TRBJ2-2; TRBD2 might be the D (5 bases). The length of the CDR3 is 14 residues. CDR1 and CDR2 (germline): SGHNT, YENEEA. Trimming left V 6 bases short and J 1 base short, with 9 bases between. DNA of the CDR3: TGTGCCAGCAGAGTCGGACTGAACACCGGGGAGCTGTTTTTT. Translation: CASRVGLNTGELFF.

This sequence joins TRBV7-2 and TRBJ1-2, with 10 bases lining up with TRBD1. V trimming: 4 bases; J trimming: 8 bases; junction bases outside the gene matches: 4. Germline lookup yields CDR1 SGHTA and CDR2 FQGNSA. This CDR3 comprises 13 residues. The CDR3: CASSSTGGRGYTF. The CDR3 DNA is TGTGCCAGCAGCTCGACAGGGGGCCGAGGCTACACCTTC. Full variable domain (rest looked up from reference TRBV7-2 and TRBJ1-2): GAGVSQSPSNKVTEKGKDVELRCDPISGHTALYWYRQSLGQGLEFLIYFQGNSAPDKSGLPSDRFSAERTGGSVSTLTIQRTQQEDSAVYLCASSSTGGRGYTFGSGTRLTVV.

Here the CDR3 DNA reads TGTGCCACCAGCGGAGGGTGGTCGAGGGTAGCGGGGGCGAACAATGAGCAGTTCTTC. It encodes CATSGGWSRVAGANNEQFF. The J gene is TRBJ2-1, the V gene TRBV15; 9 bases agree with TRBD2. CDR1 and CDR2 (germline): LNHNV, YYDKDF (reference sequence). The trim removed 5 bases at V and 5 bases at J, leaving 19 bases unmatched. This CDR3 has 19 residues.

The V and J genes are TRBV7-2 and TRBJ2-1; 7 bases align to TRBD1. The CDR3 is 16 residues long. V lost 0 bases, J lost 6 bases, and 8 bases stayed unmatched. Germline-derived CDR1 and CDR2 are SGHTA and FQGNSA. CDR3 region: CASSLARRQGGNEQFF. DNA of the CDR3: TGTGCCAGCAGCTTAGCGCGGAGACAGGGTGGCAATGAGCAGTTCTTC.

The V gene is TRBV7-9, the J gene TRBJ2-7; D possibly corresponds to TRBD2 (5 bases). V lost 4 bases and J 3 bases, leaving 16 bases between the germline ends. From germline, CDR1 is SEHNR and CDR2 FQNEAQ (reference sequence). CDR3 size: 15 residues. The CDR3 spells CASSSPGWAYYEQYF. The CDR3 DNA follows: TGTGCCAGCAGCTCTCCGGGGTGGGCCTACTACGAGCAGTACTTC.

This chain links TRBV30 with TRBJ2-7, with D maybe TRBD2 (6 bases). Trimming left V 7 bases short and J 6 bases short, with 13 bases between. The CDR3 sequence is 11 residues long. Germline assignment: CDR1 GTSNPN and CDR2 SVGIG (reference sequence). The CDR3 DNA reads TGTGCCTTAAACTGGGAGGCCGAGCAGTACTTC. Protein: CALNWEAEQYF.

In its sample, this clone was seen once. This chain uses TRBV6-5 with TRBJ1-3; 7 bases line up with TRBD1. The CDR3 has 15 residues. In germline, CDR1 is MNHEY, CDR2 SVGAGI. The V gene end was trimmed by 5 bases and the J gene end by 0 bases; junction bases not matched to a gene: 4. In nucleotides, the CDR3 is TGTGCCAGCAGTAGGGGACAGACCTCTGGAAACACCATATATTTT. This sequence encodes CASSRGQTSGNTIYF.

This clone has more than one count but fewer than ten. This chain links TRBV7-8 with TRBJ1-1, with 8 nucleotides matching TRBD1. From germline, CDR1 is SGHVS and CDR2 FQNEAQ. J gave up 1 base and V 4 bases, and 8 bases lay outside the gene matches. This CDR3 has 16 residues. CDR3 protein: CASSSRTGTGNTEAFF. The DNA for the CDR3 is TGTGCCAGCAGCTCAAGAACCGGGACAGGGAACACTGAAGCTTTCTTT.

The chain links TRBV19 to TRBJ2-1; 13 bases agree with TRBD2. Trimming took 6 bases from V and 4 from J; bases not matched to a gene: 3. CDR1 and CDR2 from the germline V gene are LNHDA and SQIVND (reference sequence). This CDR3 is 15 amino acids long. The chain's CDR3 is CASRSGLAGYNEQFF. The DNA for the CDR3 is TGTGCCAGTAGATCGGGACTAGCGGGATACAATGAGCAGTTCTTC. The complete variable domain, with remaining parts taken from reference TRBV19 and TRBJ2-1, reads DGGITQSPKYLFRKEGQNVTLSCEQNLNHDAMYWYRQDPGQGLRLIYYSQIVNDFQKGDIAEGYSVSREKKESFPLTVTSAQKNPTAFYLCASRSGLAGYNEQFFGPGTRLTVL.

The chain recombines TRBV10-2 with TRBJ1-3, with unresolved D. V was trimmed by 5 bases and J by 4 bases, leaving 12 bases between them. The CDR3 length is 14 residues. The germline gives CDR1 WSHSY, CDR2 SAAADI. The CDR3 DNA reads TGCGCCAGCAGTACCGTAAGGGAGGGAAACACCATATATTTT. It is translated as CASSTVREGNTIYF.

The sample holds a few counts of this clone. The rearrangement links TRBV12-3 or TRBV12-4 to TRBJ1-5; D remains unclear. Trimming took 2 bases from V and 3 from J, leaving 5 bases between them. This CDR3 spans 13 amino acids. As DNA, the CDR3 is TGTGCCAGCAGTTTAACGGTCAATCAGCCCCAGCATTTT. Protein: CASSLTVNQPQHF.

The chain recombines TRBV24-1 with TRBJ2-3; the match to TRBD1 covers 8 bases. J lost 0 bases, V lost 0 bases, and 1 base had no gene match. Germline-derived CDR1 and CDR2 are KGHDR and SFDVKD. CDR3 size: 16 residues. CDR3 nucleotide sequence: TGTGCCACCAGTGATTTGGGGACAGGAAGCACAGATACGCAGTATTTT. It specifies CATSDLGTGSTDTQYF.

The chain employs TRBV28 and TRBJ1-2; 9 bases are a match to TRBD1. The CDR3 consists of 15 residues. The V gene's germline CDR1 is MDHEN and CDR2 SYDVKM. With V trimmed by 7 bases and J by 3 bases, 9 bases remained unmatched. The CDR3 here is CASTVLTGGDYGYTF. Here the CDR3 DNA reads TGTGCCAGCACCGTTCTAACAGGGGGCGACTATGGCTACACCTTC.

The chain combines TRBV7-9 with TRBJ2-1; 8 bases are a match to TRBD2. Trimming removed 3 bases from V and 4 bases from J; junction bases left unmatched: 5. Germline assignment: CDR1 SEHNR and CDR2 FQNEAQ (reference sequence). The CDR3 is 15 residues long. The CDR3 sequence: CASSFLAGPYNEQFF. CDR3 in DNA: TGTGCCAGCAGCTTTTTAGCGGGGCCGTACAATGAGCAGTTCTTC.

CDR3 nucleotide sequence: TGTGCCAGCAGCCTGGACAGGGGATCCGAAAAACTGTTTTTT. It codes for CASSLDRGSEKLFF. This chain joins TRBV11-2 and TRBJ1-4; 9 nucleotides line up with TRBD1. J gave up 8 bases and V 5 bases, and 6 bases lay outside the gene matches. This CDR3 contains 14 residues. Germline V CDR1 and CDR2: SGHAT, FQNNGV.

The CDR3 DNA reads as TGCGCCAGCAGCTTGACTAGCGGGGATTCCGGGGAGCTGTTTTTT. Translating gives CASSLTSGDSGELFF. The J gene is TRBJ2-2, the V gene TRBV5-1; 10 bases match TRBD2. From germline, CDR1 is SGHRS and CDR2 YFSETQ. After removal of 1 base from V and 6 bases from J, the junction contained 3 bases not matched to a gene. The CDR3 spans 15 residues.

The V call is TRBV6-5, the J call TRBJ1-6; D might be TRBD1 (6 bases). The V end was cut by 10 bases, the J end by 6 bases, with 16 bases between. Germline CDR1 reads MNHEY; CDR2 reads SVGAGI. There are 14 residues in the CDR3. Here the CDR3 DNA reads TGTGCCACCGACCCCAGGGGAAGTAATTCACCCCTCCACTTT. Translated, it gives CATDPRGSNSPLHF.

The sample holds one count of this clone. The rearrangement links TRBV7-2 to TRBJ2-5; possibly TRBD1 for D (5 bases). Looked up from germline, CDR1 is SGHTA and CDR2 is FQGNSA. The CDR3 covers 14 residues. V was shortened by 0 bases and J by 5 bases, with 10 bases between the two germline ends. The CDR3 coding sequence is TGTGCCAGCAGCTTAGCGGGGCTTACGGAGACCCAGTACTTC. As protein: CASSLAGLTETQYF.

This sequence joins TRBV4-2 and TRBJ2-1, with TRBD2 matching over 10 bases. Germline CDR1 LGHNA, CDR2 YNFKEQ. The CDR3 has 19 residues. V lost 4 bases to trimming and J lost 6 bases; unmatched junction nucleotides: 18. The CDR3 DNA follows: TGTGCCAGCAGCCTCGTCGCTGGATCCCAGCGGGGGGGCGCCAATGAGCAGTTCTTC. Encoded protein: CASSLVAGSQRGGANEQFF.

The V gene is TRBV6-5, the J gene TRBJ1-5, with D tentatively TRBD1 (5 bases). CDR1 MNHEY and CDR2 SVGAGI come from the germline V gene. The CDR3 loop spans 15 amino acids. Deletions cut 2 bases from V and 9 bases from J, with 17 bases between. Here the CDR3 DNA reads TGTGCCAGCAGTTACGGGCAGGGTGGCTCCGGGCCCCAGCATTTT. Protein: CASSYGQGGSGPQHF.

The chain carries TRBV5-6 and TRBJ1-5; TRBD1 matches 11 bases. This CDR3 contains 13 residues. Trimming removed 7 bases from V and 6 bases from J; junction bases left unmatched: 3. Per germline, CDR1 SGHDT and CDR2 YYEEEE. CDR3 residues: CASGTGGSQPQHF. For the CDR3, the DNA is TGTGCCAGCGGGACAGGGGGTAGTCAGCCCCAGCATTTT.

The V call is TRBV5-1, the J call TRBJ1-1; TRBD1 is a possible D gene (5 bases). Germline V CDR1 and CDR2: SGHRS, YFSETQ. V lost 0 bases and J 3 bases, leaving 12 bases between the germline ends. The length of the CDR3 is 15 residues. Here the CDR3 reads CASSLESGVYTEAFF. The CDR3 DNA sequence: TGCGCCAGCAGCTTGGAATCGGGGGTCTACACTGAAGCTTTCTTT.

The rearrangement uses TRBV5-1 and TRBJ2-2; D ambiguous. The CDR3 length is 13 residues. V lost 0 bases and J lost 6, with 6 bases in between. From germline, CDR1 is SGHRS and CDR2 YFSETQ. CDR3 in DNA: TGCGCCAGCAGCTTGGTAGAAGCCGGGGAGCTGTTTTTT. This sequence encodes CASSLVEAGELFF.